This is a list of T cell receptor beta chains from one sample in a study of cytomegalovirus exposure and HLA in healthy donors. Measured with immunoSEQ multiplex PCR; TCRdb has only the in-frame clones, and not every one. This repertoire shows about 98,000 clones, about 80% found once; its top ten account for approximately 11%. Sequencing was performed on PBMCs. Receptors were obtained from a man between 18 and 35 years old in good health and CMV-seropositive. CDR3s include the opening cysteine and the closing phenylalanine or tryptophan. The D gene is left open where the match is weak. Clone size is shown for a subset of rows, as once, few, many or a class of expanded clone.

>.|.|TRBV30|TRBJ1-6
CAWSAAGNYNSPLHF
TGTGCCTGGTCTGCTGCGGGAAATTATAATTCACCCCTCCACTTT
>.|.|TRBV28|TRBJ2-7
CASANPNTYEQYF
TGTGCCAGCGCCAACCCAAACACCTACGAGCAGTACTTC
>TRBD2|.|TRBV5-1|TRBJ2-5
CASTSGGPKQETQYF
TGCGCCAGCACTAGCGGGGGCCCGAAACAAGAGACCCAGTACTTC
>TRBD1|.|TRBV29-1|TRBJ2-2
CSVVLNRGYTGELFF
TGCAGCGTTGTTTTAAACAGGGGATACACCGGGGAGCTGTTTTTT
>TRBD2|.|TRBV4-1|TRBJ2-3
CASSLGLVATDTQYF
TGCGCCAGCAGCCTAGGACTAGTGGCCACAGATACGCAGTATTTT
>.|.|TRBV25-1|TRBJ2-4
CASSPGALAKNIQYF
TGTGCCAGCAGTCCAGGGGCCCTAGCCAAAAACATTCAGTACTTC
>.|.|TRBV15|TRBJ1-1
CATSKLQILNTEAFF
TGTGCCACCAGCAAATTACAGATCTTGAACACTGAAGCTTTCTTT
>TRBD1|.|TRBV27|TRBJ1-3
CASSYRDRGWLAGNTIYF
TGTGCCAGCAGTTACCGGGACAGGGGGTGGTTGGCTGGAAACACCATATATTTT
>.|.|TRBV5-1|TRBJ2-1
CASSFQTYNEQFF
TGCGCCAGCAGCTTCCAGACCTACAATGAGCAGTTCTTC
>TRBD1|.|TRBV6-1|TRBJ2-1
CASSGQGTLDEQFF
TGTGCCAGCAGTGGACAGGGGACCCTCGATGAGCAGTTCTTC
>.|.|TRBV4-1|TRBJ1-6
CASSQNQAQGNSPLHF
TGCGCCAGCAGCCAAAACCAGGCCCAGGGTAATTCACCCCTCCACTTT
>TRBD1|.|TRBV9|TRBJ1-2
CASWDRVYGYTF
TGTGCCAGCTGGGACAGGGTCTATGGCTACACCTTC
>TRBD1|few|TRBV27|TRBJ2-5
CASSQTLTGTASSRTQYF
TGTGCCAGCAGCCAAACCCTGACCGGGACAGCGTCTTCAAGGACCCAGTACTTC
>.|.|TRBV27|TRBJ2-1
CASSLLAVSSYNEQFF
TGTGCCAGCAGTTTATTGGCGGTGAGCTCCTACAATGAGCAGTTCTTC
>TRBD1|.|TRBV19|TRBJ2-7
CASGQDPSYEQYF
TGTGCCAGCGGACAGGACCCCTCCTACGAGCAGTACTTC
>.|.|TRBV6-6|TRBJ2-7
CASTPPGGSYEQYF
TGTGCCAGCACTCCACCAGGAGGGTCCTACGAGCAGTACTTC
>.|.|TRBV30|TRBJ1-6
CAWSVSGSSYNSPLHF
TGTGCCTGGAGTGTATCGGGAAGCTCCTATAATTCACCCCTCCACTTT
>.|.|TRBV19|TRBJ1-5
CAARQFPNQPQHF
TGTGCCGCACGACAGTTCCCCAATCAGCCCCAGCATTTT
>.|.|TRBV6-1|TRBJ2-7
CASSRYEQYF
TGTGCCAGCAGCAGATACGAGCAGTACTTC
>TRBD1|once|TRBV6-6|TRBJ1-2
CASSTGASNYGYTF
TGTGCCAGCAGTACAGGGGCGTCAAACTATGGCTACACCTTC
>TRBD1|.|TRBV7-8|TRBJ2-1
CASSPHRDSSYNEQFF
TGTGCCAGCAGCCCCCACCGGGACAGCTCCTACAATGAGCAGTTCTTC
>.|.|TRBV19|TRBJ2-7
CATGDYEQYF
TGTGCCACCGGTGACTACGAGCAGTACTTC
>TRBD1|.|TRBV28|TRBJ1-2
CASSEGQGGGYTF
TGTGCCAGCAGCGAGGGACAGGGTGGGGGCTACACCTTC
>.|once|TRBV27|TRBJ1-2
CASSSGSYGYTF
TGTGCCAGCAGTTCTGGGAGCTATGGCTACACCTTC
>.|.|TRBV5-1|TRBJ1-2
CASSLEDSYGYTF
TGCGCCAGCAGCTTGGAGGACAGCTATGGCTACACCTTC
>.|once|TRBV30|TRBJ1-1
CAWSYFTVWNTEAFF
TGTGCCTGGAGCTACTTCACAGTCTGGAACACTGAAGCTTTCTTT
>.|.|TRBV7-3|TRBJ2-1
CASSLMRGPNNEQFF
TGTGCCAGCAGCTTAATGCGGGGACCGAACAATGAGCAGTTCTTC
>.|.|TRBV30|TRBJ2-7
CAWSLASEQYF
TGTGCCTGGAGTCTAGCATCCGAGCAGTACTTC